This T cell receptor (beta chain) comes out of a study of blood T cells in healthy people across ages. Total RNA was extracted at no less than 6 micrograms per sample. The use of a sample-barcoded 5' primer and a J-beta primer mix characterized a second PCR of 7 to 11 cycles. Each cDNA molecule was tagged by a template-switch adaptor that had 12 random nucleotides. One entry per CDR3 protein results from TCRdb running MiXCR on the 5' RACE reads. The table records about 2 million distinct CDR3 sequences, around half of them present only once. CDR1 MNHNY and CDR2 SVGAGI come from the germline V gene (reference sequence). V was clipped by 4 bases and J by 5 bases; unmatched bases: 7. This CDR3 region has 15 residues.

This chain connects TRBV6-6 to TRBJ2-3; 9 bases align to TRBD2. The sample taken for sequencing was blood. This clonotype was sampled from a woman aged 40 to 50 in good health. The CDR3 nucleotides read TGTGCCAGCAGTTCTGGGCGGGGGGGGGGAGATACGCAGTATTTT. This gives the protein CASSSGRGGGDTQYF.